Following are 21 T cell receptor beta chains from one sample sequenced in a study of CD4 T cells in relation to SARS-CoV-2 and coronaviruses. The antigens for these receptors are not known. This table comes from immunoSEQ multiplex PCR, and its TCRdb copy is limited to in-frame clones, with some not included. The profile shows some 30,000 clones, about three quarters of them singletons. Unexposed donor CD4+ T cells date from about 2011-2019, before the COVID-19 pandemic. CD4+ T cells were isolated from the cells after around eleven days of culture. Sequenced: CD4+ T cells from PBMCs, cultured in vitro. These receptors were collected from a human donor in good health.

The J gene is TRBJ1-4, the V gene TRBV5-1, with a possible D match to TRBD1 (6 bases). This CDR3 is 16 amino acids long. In germline, CDR1 is SGHRS, CDR2 YFSETQ. V was clipped by 0 bases and J by 2 bases, with 11 bases between them. The CDR3 coding sequence is TGCGCCAGCAGCTTGGTCAGGGGCCCCACTAATGAAAAACTGTTTTTT. It translates to CASSLVRGPTNEKLFF.

The genes are TRBV25-1 and TRBJ1-2; 11 nucleotides line up with TRBD1. Losses at the gene ends were 3 bases for V and 3 bases for J; bases not matched to a gene: 3. The CDR3 has 15 amino acids. Germline V gene sequence: CDR1 MGHDK, CDR2 SYGVNS. The CDR3, as DNA: TGTGCCAGCAGTGAGGGGACAGGGGGATACTATGGCTACACCTTC. Amino acids: CASSEGTGGYYGYTF.

This clone was recorded only once. This chain links TRBV6-5 with TRBJ2-7, with TRBD2 identical over 14 bases. V dropped 6 bases and J dropped 6; count of bases not matched to a gene: 7. Germline loops: CDR1 MNHEY, CDR2 SVGAGI. The CDR3 is made up of 15 amino acids. CDR3 in amino acids: CASSNGLAGGFEQYF. As DNA, the CDR3 is TGTGCCAGCAGCAACGGACTAGCGGGAGGTTTCGAGCAGTACTTC.

V and J are TRBV5-1 and TRBJ2-1; 10 positions agree with TRBD2. The germline gives CDR1 SGHRS, CDR2 YFSETQ. Trimming at V came to 0 bases and at J to 15 bases, leaving 9 bases not matched to a gene. This CDR3 spans 14 amino acids. CDR3 sequence reads: CASSLATSGSDRFF. CDR3 bases: TGCGCCAGCAGCTTGGCGACTAGCGGGTCGGACCGGTTCTTC.

The V and J genes are TRBV6-2 or TRBV6-3 and TRBJ1-6; no clear D. With 0 bases removed from V and 8 bases from J, the gap between germline ends came to 5 bases. The CDR3 extends over 13 amino acids. Germline V gives CDR1 MNHEY, CDR2 SVGEGT. The CDR3 region is CASSYSRDSPLHF. CDR3 coding DNA: TGTGCCAGCAGTTACTCCCGGGATTCACCCCTCCACTTT.

This clone was found once. The chain combines TRBV14 with TRBJ1-3; D ambiguous. V shed 1 base and J shed 4 bases, with 5 bases lying between them. Per the germline V gene, CDR1 is SGHDN and CDR2 is FVKESK. This CDR3 contains 13 residues. The DNA for the CDR3 is TGTGCCAGCAGCCAAGTGAGGGGAAACACCATATATTTT. Amino acids: CASSQVRGNTIYF.

The chain carries TRBV5-5 and TRBJ2-5; possible D gene TRBD2, 7 bases. The germline gives CDR1 SGHKS, CDR2 YYEKEE (reference sequence). The CDR3 contains 15 residues. The ends were cut back, 0 bases at V and 5 bases at J, with 14 bases in the middle. CDR3 coding DNA: TGTGCCAGCAGCTTGGGCGGGGGCGGGGCTGAGACCCAGTACTTC. Translation: CASSLGGGGAETQYF.

The chain links TRBV3-1 (or the pseudogene TRBV3-2) to TRBJ2-5; the D gene is possibly TRBD2 (5 bases). Trimming left V 1 base short and J 5 bases short, with 5 bases between. The CDR3 is 12 residues long. Germline V gives CDR1 LGHDT, CDR2 YNNKEL (reference sequence). The CDR3 region is CASSQGGETQYF. The CDR3 nucleotides read TGTGCCAGCAGCCAAGGAGGGGAGACCCAGTACTTC.

The V call is TRBV25-1, the J call TRBJ1-1; D is perhaps TRBD1 (6 bases). The CDR3 is 14 residues long. Germline CDR1 and CDR2: MGHDK and SYGVNS. Trimming removed 5 bases from V and 1 base from J, with 11 bases in between. The CDR3 DNA reads as TGTGCCAGCAGTTGGGGGCGGGGGAACACTGAAGCTTTCTTT. This translates into CASSWGRGNTEAFF.

This clone was counted once. The V gene is TRBV18, the J gene TRBJ2-3; the match to TRBD2 covers 7 bases. With V trimmed by 4 bases and J by 1 base, 2 bases remained unmatched. This CDR3 is 14 amino acids long. The germline V gene encodes CDR1 KGHSH and CDR2 LQKENI. Written as DNA, the CDR3 is TGTGCCAGCTCACTAACTAGCGGCACAGATACGCAGTATTTT. It specifies CASSLTSGTDTQYF.

The chain recombines TRBV5-6 with TRBJ2-7; 7 nucleotides align to TRBD2. V dropped 4 bases and J dropped 5; count of bases not matched to a gene: 9. CDR3 size: 14 residues. Per the germline V gene, CDR1 is SGHDT and CDR2 is YYEEEE. CDR3 amino acids: CASSRLGGRDEQYF. As DNA, the CDR3 is TGTGCCAGCAGCCGCTTGGGAGGGCGGGACGAGCAGTACTTC.

This chain joins TRBV9 and TRBJ2-3; 9 bases fit TRBD2. The ends lost 3 bases at V and 1 base at J; junction bases unmatched: 3. The CDR3 loop spans 15 amino acids. Germline V CDR1 and CDR2: SGDLS, YYNGEE. This chain's CDR3 is CASSGRTSGTDTQYF. CDR3 nucleotide sequence: TGTGCCAGCAGCGGCCGGACTAGCGGCACAGATACGCAGTATTTT.

J is TRBJ1-2 and V is TRBV5-1, with TRBD1 matching 7 bases. After removal of 4 bases from V and 2 bases from J, the junction contained 5 bases not matched to a gene. From germline, CDR1 is SGHRS and CDR2 YFSETQ. The CDR3 spans 14 residues. The CDR3 spells CASSLEGANYGYTF. The CDR3 nucleotides are TGCGCCAGCAGCCTTGAGGGGGCGAACTATGGCTACACCTTC.

V and J are TRBV19 and TRBJ1-2; the match to TRBD1 covers 7 bases. The germline CDR1 and CDR2 sequences are LNHDA and SQIVND (reference sequence). V gave up 6 bases and J gave up 7 bases; unmatched junction bases: 11. This CDR3 has 14 amino acids. CDR3 sequence: CASRLTGFFSGYTF. The CDR3 nucleotides are TGTGCCAGTAGGCTGACAGGGTTTTTTTCTGGCTACACCTTC.

V and J are TRBV6-1 and TRBJ1-5; D gene unclear. The CDR3 loop spans 15 amino acids. Trimming took off 2 bases at V and 3 bases at J, with 11 bases between the two ends. CDR1 is MNHNS and CDR2 is SASEGT in the germline V gene. The CDR3 DNA is TGTGCCAGCAGTGAAATCGGTCAGTCCAATCAGCCCCAGCATTTT. Translated, it gives CASSEIGQSNQPQHF.

This chain uses TRBV5-6 with TRBJ2-7; D perhaps matches TRBD2 (6 bases). The CDR3 is made up of 12 amino acids. Trimming pared 6 bases from V and 5 bases from J, leaving 12 bases between. In germline, CDR1 is SGHDT, CDR2 YYEEEE. The CDR3 sequence is CASTRRGNEQYF. The CDR3 nucleotides read TGTGCCAGCACCCGGAGGGGTAACGAGCAGTACTTC.

The chain is built from TRBV29-1 and TRBJ2-5, with 7 bases that match TRBD2. CDR3 length: 13 residues. CDR1 SQVTM and CDR2 ANQGSEA come from the germline V gene. The V gene end was trimmed by 6 bases and the J gene end by 4 bases; junction bases not matched to a gene: 8. CDR3 in DNA: TGCAGCGTGGGGGGGTCCAATGCAGAGACCCAGTACTTC. Amino acid sequence: CSVGGSNAETQYF.

The chain couples TRBV2 to TRBJ1-5, with D hard to call. From germline, CDR1 is SNHLY and CDR2 FYNNEI. This CDR3 region has 14 residues. In nucleotides, the CDR3 is TGTGCGATCCGAGGGCCTAGTGTTAATCAGCCCCAGCATTTT. Amino acid sequence: CAIRGPSVNQPQHF.

The chain carries TRBV19 and TRBJ2-3; 14 bases fit TRBD2. This CDR3 comprises 15 residues. V lost 5 bases and J lost 5; bases outside the gene matches: 3. Looked up from germline, CDR1 is LNHDA and CDR2 is SQIVND (reference sequence). The CDR3 reads CASSPGLAGGDTQYF. For the CDR3, the DNA is TGTGCCAGTAGTCCCGGACTAGCGGGAGGAGATACGCAGTATTTT.

The chain is built from TRBV2 and TRBJ2-6; 9 bases are shared with TRBD1. The CDR3 loop spans 17 amino acids. The junction had 6 bases not matched to a gene; V was cut back by 5 bases and J by 1 base. Germline V gives CDR1 SNHLY, CDR2 FYNNEI. The CDR3 nucleotides read TGTGCCAGCAGTAGGGACAGGGTAGAGTCTGGGGCCAACGTCCTGACTTTC. It encodes CASSRDRVESGANVLTF. Looking up the rest from reference TRBV2 and TRBJ2-6 gives the full variable domain: EPEVTQTPSHQVTQMGQEVILRCVPISNHLYFYWYRQILGQKVEFLVSFYNNEISEKSEIFDDQFSVERPDGSNFTLKIRSTKLEDSAMYFCASSRDRVESGANVLTFGAGSRLTVL.

This sequence joins TRBV11-2 and TRBJ2-7; 7 positions match TRBD1. This CDR3 is built from 14 residues. J was trimmed by 10 bases and V by 2 bases; bases with no gene match: 11. Germline loops: CDR1 SGHAT, CDR2 FQNNGV. CDR3: CASSLSGTAGFQYF. CDR3 sequence (DNA): TGTGCCAGCAGCTTATCCGGGACAGCAGGGTTTCAGTACTTC.